This T cell receptor beta chain was sequenced for a study of cytomegalovirus exposure and HLA in healthy donors. Study background: Earlier work reported 95 million to 130 million unique TCR beta sequences from about 179 million T cells. Study-wide results and limits: In a later analysis, a missense DCLRE1C variant was linked to TCR beta V- and J-gene trimming.

For this clone: The target antigen is unknown.

The germline V gene encodes CDR1 SSHAT and CDR2 FNYEAQ (reference sequence). Trimming shortened V by 1 base and J by 4 bases, and 11 bases separated the two germline ends. CDR3 size: 14 residues. Primers included in the PCR were 60 Vbeta and 13 Jbeta primers. TCRdb's copy holds only in-frame clones and misses some; the assay was immunoSEQ multiplex PCR. The sample totals 150,000 to 200,000 clones. J is TRBJ2-7 and V is TRBV7-7; D is possibly TRBD1 (6 bases). What was sequenced was PBMCs. This receptor was identified in an older woman in good health and CMV-seronegative. The chain's CDR3 is CASSLGVGGYEQYF. The CDR3 DNA sequence: TGTGCCAGCAGCTTAGGGGTAGGGGGATACGAGCAGTACTTC.